A single sample gave rise to the 17 T cell receptor beta chains below, sequenced in a study of T cell repertoires in cytomegalovirus infection. Their cognate antigens are unknown. From the reads, TCRdb called clonotypes with MiXCR, one entry per CDR3 protein. The data show roughly 350,000 distinct CDR3 sequences, approximately 35% seen once. The input for sequencing was cultured PBMCs, taken from culture after CMV antigen stimulation. All receptors derive from a human donor in good health (CMV status not recorded). Some clones in this sample may be carry-over from other donors' samples.

The V and J genes are TRBV10-3 and TRBJ2-3, with TRBD2 as a possible D gene (6 bases). Trimming left V 0 bases short and J 4 bases short, with 11 bases between. The CDR3 loop spans 15 amino acids. The germline V gene has CDR1 ENHRY and CDR2 SYGVKD. CDR3 region: CAISESMEGSDTQYF. Written as DNA, the CDR3 is TGTGCCATCAGTGAGTCGATGGAGGGATCAGATACGCAGTATTTT.

This clonotype has a handful of counts. The CDR3: CASSYPSEATGLGDTQYF. Here the CDR3 DNA reads TGTGCCAGCAGTTACCCCTCCGAAGCGACAGGGTTAGGGGATACGCAGTATTTT. The chain is built from TRBV6-6 and TRBJ2-3, with 7 nucleotides matching TRBD1. V lost 2 bases to trimming and J lost 6 bases; unmatched junction nucleotides: 17. The CDR3 consists of 18 residues. CDR1 and CDR2 (germline): MNHNY, SVGAGI (reference sequence).

This clonotype was seen just once. The chain uses TRBV5-1 and TRBJ2-1; D tentatively reads TRBD1 or TRBD2 (5 bases each). The V and J ends lost 1 base and 4 bases respectively, with 18 bases between them. Germline CDR1 reads SGHRS; CDR2 reads YFSETQ. The CDR3 contains 17 residues. The CDR3 is CASSLNWGKDTYNEQFF. As DNA, the CDR3 is TGCGCCAGCAGCTTGAATTGGGGGAAGGATACTTACAATGAGCAGTTCTTC.

The table lists this clonotype with many counts. The chain employs TRBV12-3 or TRBV12-4 and TRBJ2-7, with D tentatively TRBD1 (6 bases). V was pared by 2 bases and J by 0 bases, with 11 bases between. The CDR3 extends over 15 amino acids. This CDR3 is CASSLSGVSSYEQYF. The CDR3 nucleotides are TGTGCCAGCAGTTTATCAGGGGTGAGCTCCTACGAGCAGTACTTC.

The rearrangement joins TRBV19 to TRBJ2-1; possibly TRBD1 for D (5 bases). The CDR3 consists of 15 residues. Looked up from germline, CDR1 is LNHDA and CDR2 is SQIVND (reference sequence). V dropped 4 bases and J dropped 10 bases, with 20 bases sitting between them. For the CDR3, the DNA is TGTGCCAGTAGTAACCCTCAGATAAGGGGCAACGAGCAGTTCTTC. It encodes CASSNPQIRGNEQFF.

V usage is TRBV12-3 or TRBV12-4 and J usage is TRBJ1-1; D is uncertain. V was shortened by 2 bases and J by 4 bases, with 5 bases between the two germline ends. The CDR3 has 12 residues. The CDR3 nucleotides read TGTGCCAGCAGTTTATATGGCACTGAAGCTTTCTTT. Translating gives CASSLYGTEAFF.

CDR3 sequence: CASRVGDNEQFF. The CDR3 coding sequence is TGTGCCAGCAGGGTTGGTGACAATGAGCAGTTCTTC. The V call is TRBV6-6, the J call TRBJ2-1; D ambiguous. The CDR3 contains 12 residues. Germline CDR1 and CDR2: MNHNY and SVGAGI (reference sequence). V lost 6 bases, J lost 5 bases, and 8 bases lay in between.

This chain uses TRBV7-8 with TRBJ2-3; D gene unclear. The CDR3 sequence is 14 residues long. Germline loops: CDR1 SGHVS, CDR2 FQNEAQ. V shed 4 bases and J shed 4 bases, with 12 bases lying between them. CDR3 residues: CASSSRDGPDTQYF. Here the CDR3 DNA reads TGTGCCAGCAGCTCCCGTGACGGCCCAGATACGCAGTATTTT.

This sequence joins TRBV20-1 and TRBJ2-2; 9 bases fit TRBD2. Trimming took 6 bases from V and 2 from J; bases not matched to a gene: 10. Germline V gene data show CDR1 as DFQATT and CDR2 as SNEGSKA (reference sequence). The CDR3 has 16 residues. CDR3 amino acids: CSATPAGGPNTGELFF. In DNA, the CDR3 is TGCAGTGCCACACCGGCGGGAGGGCCTAACACCGGGGAGCTGTTTTTT.

The chain joins TRBV20-1 to TRBJ2-1; D is undetermined. The germline V gene encodes CDR1 DFQATT and CDR2 SNEGSKA (reference sequence). The CDR3 has 10 residues. V dropped 0 bases and J dropped 13 bases, with 7 bases sitting between them. The CDR3 DNA is TGCAGTGCTAGAGATAGTGGACAGTTCTTC. This translates into CSARDSGQFF.

Ten or more counts support this clonotype. CDR3 in DNA: TGTGCCAGTAGTATGGTTACAGGACGAGGGACTGAAGCTTTCTTT. Translated: CASSMVTGRGTEAFF. The gene calls are TRBV19 and TRBJ1-1, with a possible D match to TRBD1 (5 bases). CDR1 is LNHDA and CDR2 is SQIVND in the germline V gene (reference sequence). V shed 3 bases and J shed 5 bases, with 16 bases lying between them. This CDR3 has 15 amino acids.

This sequence joins TRBV6-6 and TRBJ2-1, with 8 positions matching TRBD1. V was pared by 5 bases and J by 6 bases, with 6 bases of the junction left unmatched. CDR1 is MNHNY and CDR2 is SVGAGI in the germline V gene (reference sequence). The CDR3 is 14 amino acids. CDR3 region: CASSGQGGSNEQFF. In DNA form, the CDR3 reads TGTGCCAGCAGTGGACAGGGAGGATCCAATGAGCAGTTCTTC.

The V call is TRBV6-6, the J call TRBJ1-2; D possibly corresponds to TRBD1 (5 bases). Germline V gene sequence: CDR1 MNHNY, CDR2 SVGAGI (reference sequence). The V end lost 6 bases, the J end lost 5 bases, and 13 bases lay between the germline ends. The CDR3 runs to 13 residues. The CDR3 coding sequence is TGTGCCAGCAGCCAGGGACGCGCTTATGGCTACACCTTC. Encoded protein: CASSQGRAYGYTF.

V usage is TRBV29-1 and J usage is TRBJ2-1; D may be TRBD2 (6 bases). In germline, CDR1 is SQVTM, CDR2 ANQGSEA. Between the trimmed V and J ends, which lost 4 bases and 3 bases, there was a span of 13 bases. This CDR3 has 14 amino acids. The CDR3 reads CSVGRDGGYNEQFF. CDR3 sequence (DNA): TGCAGCGTTGGCAGAGACGGGGGCTACAATGAGCAGTTCTTC.

The chain is built from TRBV9 and TRBJ2-5, with D possibly matching TRBD2 (6 bases). The CDR3 is 16 residues long. Germline V gives CDR1 SGDLS, CDR2 YYNGEE. Trimming stripped 0 bases from V and 2 bases from J, with 14 bases between. CDR3 DNA: TGTGCCAGCAGCGTAGGAGTAGCGGAGGGGCAAGAGACCCAGTACTTC. It codes for CASSVGVAEGQETQYF. Combining the CDR3 with reference TRBV9 and TRBJ2-5 gives the whole variable domain DSGVTQTPKHLITATGQRVTLRCSPRSGDLSVYWYQQSLDQGLQFLIQYYNGEERAKGNILERFSAQQFPDLHSELNLSSLELGDSALYFCASSVGVAEGQETQYFGPGTRLLVL.

The chain joins TRBV20-1 to TRBJ1-2; D is undetermined. The V and J ends lost 1 base and 0 bases respectively, with 12 bases between them. Germline V gene lookup returns CDR1 DFQATT and CDR2 SNEGSKA (reference sequence). CDR3 length: 15 amino acids. This CDR3 reads CSARVRTESNYGYTF. The CDR3 coding sequence is TGCAGTGCTAGAGTCAGGACCGAATCTAACTATGGCTACACCTTC.

The chain uses TRBV2 and TRBJ1-1, with D unclear. The germline V gene encodes CDR1 SNHLY and CDR2 FYNNEI. The CDR3 extends over 13 amino acids. Trimming shortened V by 4 bases and J by 3 bases, and 9 bases separated the two germline ends. CDR3 protein: CASSVSEYTEAFF. The CDR3 DNA follows: TGTGCCAGCAGTGTGTCAGAGTACACTGAAGCTTTCTTT.